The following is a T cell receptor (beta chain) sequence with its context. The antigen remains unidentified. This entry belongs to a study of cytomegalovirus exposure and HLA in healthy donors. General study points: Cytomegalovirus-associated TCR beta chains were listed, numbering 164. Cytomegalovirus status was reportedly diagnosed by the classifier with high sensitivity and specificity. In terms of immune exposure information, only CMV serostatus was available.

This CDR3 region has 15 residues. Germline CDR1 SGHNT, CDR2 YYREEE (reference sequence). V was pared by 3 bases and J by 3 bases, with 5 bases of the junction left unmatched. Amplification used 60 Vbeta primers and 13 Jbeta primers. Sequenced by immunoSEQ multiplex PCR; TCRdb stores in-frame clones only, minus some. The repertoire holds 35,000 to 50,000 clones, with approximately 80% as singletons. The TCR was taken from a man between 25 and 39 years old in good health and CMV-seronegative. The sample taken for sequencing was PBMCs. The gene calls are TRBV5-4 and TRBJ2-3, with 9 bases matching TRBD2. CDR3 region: CASSYSGSGTDTQYF. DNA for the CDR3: TGTGCCAGCAGCTATAGCGGGAGTGGAACAGATACGCAGTATTTT.